One sample yielded the 24 T cell receptor beta chains listed below, sequenced in a study of PD-L1 blockade in urothelial cancer (TCRdb year 2017). The library was produced with the immunoSEQ multiplex PCR assay. Here the immuneACCESS table is served through TCRdb, limited to in-frame sequences with V and J called. Missing clones are a known gap in these copies; in checked studies unresolved V genes cover under half, and the rest lacks a known reason. This sample comprises 130,000 or so clones, roughly 80% of them detected only once. 3.2% of the sample comes from the top ten. This specimen's time point label, per the study, means: pretreatment peripheral blood. This material consisted of PBMCs, taken around atezolizumab (anti-PD-L1) treatment. The receptors come from a man aged 45-65 years with urothelial cancer.

The rearrangement joins TRBV7-2 to TRBJ2-4; 8 nucleotides match TRBD2. The germline V gene encodes CDR1 SGHTA and CDR2 FQGNSA. CDR3 length: 19 amino acids. V trimming: 2 bases; J trimming: 1 base; junction bases outside the gene matches: 13. The CDR3 spells CASSLWAGGGGGAKNIQYF. The CDR3 DNA follows: TGTGCCAGCAGCTTATGGGCGGGAGGAGGGGGGGGCGCCAAAAACATTCAGTACTTC.

The sample holds a few counts of this clone. The V call is TRBV7-3, the J call TRBJ2-5; tentatively, D is TRBD2 (5 bases). Germline values: CDR1 SGHTA, CDR2 FQGTGA. V lost 2 bases and J 2 bases, leaving 12 bases between the germline ends. This CDR3 contains 15 residues. The CDR3 DNA reads TGTGCCAGCAGCTTATCCTCCCAGCGGCAAGAGACCCAGTACTTC. Translated: CASSLSSQRQETQYF.

The chain joins TRBV19 to TRBJ1-4; TRBD1 might be the D (5 bases). Germline loops: CDR1 LNHDA, CDR2 SQIVND (reference sequence). The CDR3 has 19 residues. V lost 7 bases, J lost 0 bases, and 24 bases lay in between. The CDR3 is CASTLRGLSMISTNEKLFF. The CDR3 coding sequence is TGTGCCAGTACCCTGCGGGGCCTTTCCATGATTTCAACTAATGAAAAACTGTTTTTT.

The V call is TRBV7-9, the J call TRBJ1-1; no reliable D call. This CDR3 region has 12 residues. The V end lost 4 bases, the J end lost 0 bases, and 3 bases lay between the germline ends. Germline V gene sequence: CDR1 SEHNR, CDR2 FQNEAQ (reference sequence). CDR3 DNA: TGTGCCAGCAGCTCAGTGAACACTGAAGCTTTCTTT. This translates into CASSSVNTEAFF.

V is TRBV7-2 and J is TRBJ1-2; no clear D gene. CDR3 length equals 14 residues. Germline V gene lookup returns CDR1 SGHTA and CDR2 FQGNSA. The ends were cut back, 5 bases at V and 5 bases at J, with 15 bases in the middle. CDR3 amino acids: CASSPPPPLYGYTF. The CDR3 DNA reads TGTGCCAGCAGCCCTCCCCCACCGCTATATGGCTACACCTTC. The whole variable domain, filled in from reference TRBV7-2 and TRBJ1-2, reads GAGVSQSPSNKVTEKGKDVELRCDPISGHTALYWYRQSLGQGLEFLIYFQGNSAPDKSGLPSDRFSAERTGGSVSTLTIQRTQQEDSAVYLCASSPPPPLYGYTFGSGTRLTVV.

The chain links TRBV11-2 to TRBJ1-2, with D unresolved. CDR3 length: 13 residues. Germline CDR1 is SGHAT and CDR2 is FQNNGV. Trimming took off 0 bases at V and 2 bases at J, with 4 bases between the two ends. The DNA of the CDR3 is TGTGCCAGCAGCTTAGAACTCAACTATGGCTACACCTTC. Translation: CASSLELNYGYTF.

The chain joins TRBV6-5 to TRBJ2-1; tentatively, D is TRBD2 (5 bases). The CDR3 loop spans 15 amino acids. V was cut by 6 bases and J by 2 bases, with 14 bases left in between. Per the germline V gene, CDR1 is MNHEY and CDR2 is SVGAGI. The CDR3 region is CASRTTYGAYNEQFF. The CDR3 nucleotides read TGTGCCAGCAGAACAACTTACGGGGCCTACAATGAGCAGTTCTTC.

V and J are TRBV6-6 and TRBJ2-1; TRBD2 agrees at 9 bases. CDR1 and CDR2 (germline): MNHNY, SVGAGI (reference sequence). With 2 bases clipped from V and 1 base from J, the junction kept 0 bases outside the gene matches. The CDR3 extends over 15 amino acids. CDR3 nucleotides: TGTGCCAGCAGTTACAGCGGGAGGTCCTACAATGAGCAGTTCTTC. Protein product: CASSYSGRSYNEQFF.

This chain links TRBV5-4 with TRBJ2-1; weak D call: TRBD2 (6 bases). V lost 5 bases to trimming and J lost 2 bases, with 14 bases between them. Germline V gene data show CDR1 as SGHNT and CDR2 as YYREEE (reference sequence). The CDR3 is 15 residues long. The chain's CDR3 is CASSPGLPTYNEQFF. The CDR3 DNA follows: TGTGCCAGCAGTCCGGGACTTCCAACCTACAATGAGCAGTTCTTC.

CDR3 amino acids: CASSPDNSNEQFF. The CDR3 nucleotides are TGCGCCAGCAGCCCCGACAACAGCAATGAGCAGTTCTTC. V gene TRBV5-1 combines with J gene TRBJ2-1, with D uncertain. Trimming left V 4 bases short and J 6 bases short, with 11 bases between. Germline V gene data show CDR1 as SGHRS and CDR2 as YFSETQ. CDR3 length equals 13 residues.

DNA for the CDR3: TGTGCCAGCACCGTGTACACAGATACGCAGTATTTT. It codes for CASTVYTDTQYF. The rearrangement uses TRBV6-1 and TRBJ2-3; no reliable D call. Deletions cut 7 bases from V and 2 bases from J, with 7 bases between. Germline CDR1 reads MNHNS; CDR2 reads SASEGT. The CDR3 has 12 residues.

This clone came up once. The V call is TRBV7-3, the J call TRBJ2-5, with 12 nucleotides matching TRBD1. CDR1 and CDR2 from the germline V gene are SGHTA and FQGTGA. The CDR3 contains 17 residues. Germline trimming cut 2 bases from V and 2 bases from J; bases unmatched to any gene: 6. The chain's CDR3 is CASSLGTGGLGQETQYF. The CDR3 coding sequence is TGTGCCAGCAGCTTAGGGACAGGGGGCTTGGGGCAAGAGACCCAGTACTTC.

The chain combines TRBV7-8 with TRBJ1-5; D remains ambiguous. V was pared by 1 base and J by 1 base, with 5 bases between. CDR1 SGHVS and CDR2 FQNEAQ come from the germline V gene. The CDR3 covers 14 residues. CDR3 amino acids: CASSLVPSNQPQHF. The CDR3, as DNA: TGTGCCAGCAGCTTAGTTCCAAGCAATCAGCCCCAGCATTTT.

The chain uses TRBV9 and TRBJ2-7, with 7 nucleotides matching TRBD2. The germline gives CDR1 SGDLS, CDR2 YYNGEE. Losses at the gene ends were 0 bases for V and 7 bases for J; bases not matched to a gene: 13. The CDR3 is 16 amino acids. The CDR3 DNA follows: TGTGCCAGCAGCGTAGAAGTGGGCGGGGGTCGTCAGGAGCAGTACTTC. Protein: CASSVEVGGGRQEQYF.

V gene TRBV18 combines with J gene TRBJ2-2, with no clear D. The V end was cut by 4 bases, the J end by 10 bases, with 13 bases between. The CDR3 totals 13 residues. Germline V CDR1 and CDR2: KGHSH, LQKENI. The CDR3 region is CASSQIEKLELFF. In DNA form, the CDR3 reads TGTGCCAGCTCACAAATAGAGAAGCTGGAGCTGTTTTTT. The entire variable domain, with the rest obtained from reference TRBV18 and TRBJ2-2, is as follows: NAGVMQNPRHLVRRRGQEARLRCSPMKGHSHVYWYRQLPEEGLKFMVYLQKENIIDESGMPKERFSAEFPKEGPSILRIQQVVRGDSAAYFCASSQIEKLELFFGEGSRLTVL.

The chain couples TRBV2 to TRBJ2-5; 7 nucleotides match TRBD1. With 4 bases clipped from V and 5 bases from J, the junction kept 4 bases outside the gene matches. Germline V gives CDR1 SNHLY, CDR2 FYNNEI. This CDR3 contains 13 residues. Written as DNA, the CDR3 is TGTGCCAGCAGTGGACAGGGTGGGGAGACCCAGTACTTC. As protein: CASSGQGGETQYF.

The V and J genes are TRBV2 and TRBJ1-2, with D perhaps matching TRBD1 (5 bases). V gave up 6 bases and J gave up 6 bases, with 14 bases separating them. The CDR3 loop spans 13 amino acids. Per germline, CDR1 SNHLY and CDR2 FYNNEI. CDR3 loop: CASSRQGTDGYTF. In DNA, the CDR3 is TGTGCCAGCAGCCGCCAGGGTACGGATGGCTACACCTTC.

The gene calls are TRBV5-1 and TRBJ1-5; tentative D call: TRBD1 (5 bases). Deletions cut 4 bases from V and 3 bases from J, with 14 bases between. Germline V CDR1 and CDR2: SGHRS, YFSETQ. The CDR3 is 15 amino acids. Here the CDR3 DNA reads TGCGCCAGCAGCCGGGACTGGGGTGACAATCAGCCCCAGCATTTT. Its translation: CASSRDWGDNQPQHF. The entire variable domain, with the rest obtained from reference TRBV5-1 and TRBJ1-5, is as follows: KAGVTQTPRYLIKTRGQQVTLSCSPISGHRSVSWYQQTPGQGLQFLFEYFSETQRNKGNFPGRFSGRQFSNSRSEMNVSTLELGDSALYLCASSRDWGDNQPQHFGDGTRLSIL.

The chain is built from TRBV6-1 and TRBJ1-5; maybe TRBD1 (5 bases). This CDR3 has 13 residues. Looked up from germline, CDR1 is MNHNS and CDR2 is SASEGT. Trimming took 6 bases from V and 3 from J, leaving 9 bases between them. CDR3 residues: CASRIGVNQPQHF. The CDR3 DNA sequence: TGTGCCAGCAGGATAGGGGTCAATCAGCCCCAGCATTTT.

This chain links TRBV28 with TRBJ1-3; TRBD1 agrees at 7 bases. V gave up 6 bases and J gave up 2 bases; unmatched junction bases: 7. The CDR3 contains 15 residues. From germline, CDR1 is MDHEN and CDR2 SYDVKM. In DNA form, the CDR3 reads TGTGCCAGCAGCCTCCCAGGGACAGCTGGAAACACCATATATTTT. Its translation: CASSLPGTAGNTIYF.

This chain joins TRBV9 and TRBJ1-2; 10 bases are shared with TRBD1. CDR1 is SGDLS, CDR2 YYNGEE, per germline. V shed 5 bases, J shed 1 base, and the junction held 8 bases outside the gene matches. The CDR3 runs to 16 residues. The CDR3 here is CASSAPGTGDNYGYTF. DNA of the CDR3: TGTGCCAGCAGTGCCCCCGGGACAGGGGATAACTATGGCTACACCTTC.

J is TRBJ2-7 and V is TRBV7-8; 8 bases match TRBD1. The length of the CDR3 is 17 residues. Trimming cost V 5 bases and J 0 bases; bases outside gene matches: 12. The V gene's germline CDR1 is SGHVS and CDR2 FQNEAQ. CDR3 sequence reads: CASSPRQGHQGSYEQYF. The CDR3 nucleotides are TGTGCCAGCAGCCCTAGACAGGGGCACCAAGGCTCCTACGAGCAGTACTTC.

This clone was observed a single time. The chain joins TRBV4-2 to TRBJ2-7; 7 bases match TRBD1. CDR1 LGHNA and CDR2 YNFKEQ come from the germline V gene. CDR3 length: 14 residues. Germline trimming cut 4 bases from V and 0 bases from J; bases unmatched to any gene: 3. The CDR3 region has the DNA TGTGCCAGCAGCCCAGCAGGGGGCTCCTACGAGCAGTACTTC. Translated, it gives CASSPAGGSYEQYF.

The chain joins TRBV5-1 to TRBJ2-2; TRBD1 matches 7 bases. The CDR3 extends over 15 amino acids. Germline V gives CDR1 SGHRS, CDR2 YFSETQ. Trimming at V came to 6 bases and at J to 0 bases, leaving 5 bases not matched to a gene. The CDR3 is CASNGQASNTGELFF. The CDR3 coding sequence is TGCGCCAGCAACGGACAGGCCTCGAACACCGGGGAGCTGTTTTTT.